The entry that follows covers one TCR beta chain sequence. Its antigen is still unknown. The record has no base qualities; no much larger clone is one base away. The CDR3 regions of human TCRbeta chains were subjected to immunosequencing. As for how the authors treated the data: Repertoire TCRs were matched against a reference library of SARS-CoV-2-specific TCRs generated with the MIRA antigen-specificity platform. Breadth was defined as the fraction of unique TCRs that were SARS-CoV-2-associated. Depth was defined as the fraction of total T cells that were SARS-CoV-2-associated. Each spike-specific TCR was assigned to its reactive spike region and to a CD4 or CD8 class using the MIRA data. Log10-transformed breadth and depth values were compared by one-way ANOVA with Sidak's multiple comparisons tests. What TCRdb holds here is the immuneACCESS table cut down to in-frame rearrangements. Part of the clones is not present; checked against another copy, under half of the missing clones reflect an unresolved V gene, and the others are unexplained. V and J calls and clone size follow that table, whereas D and trimming were derived from the DNA. The sample table holds about 100,000 clones, of which 88% were seen once. In total, the top ten clones hold around 2% of the sample.

The sample comes from a study of T cell responses to AZD1222 COVID-19 vaccine (dated by TCRdb to about 2021). With respect to the entire study: AZD1222 recipients whose second dose came at about 4 weeks and those whose second dose came at about 12 weeks were combined into one group, since spike-specific TCR depth and breadth did not differ between the two schedules. A total of just over 230 trial participants underwent TCR sequencing, of whom roughly 210 had received two doses of AZD1222 and about 26 had received two doses of the MenACWY control vaccine. Trial participants were enrolled by age into 18-55, 56-69 and 70-plus year subgroups, with around 150, 28 and 57 TCR-sequenced participants respectively. Points the paper makes about the study in general: In the small 56-69-year group, the increase in depth fell short of significance, most likely because of low power. The whole spike protein was spanned by vaccine-associated CD4 TCRs, and dominant responses were seen in regions 160-218 and 743-854. A significant rise in spike-specific TCR breadth and depth was observed after two AZD1222 doses relative to day 0 and relative to MenACWY recipients. Participants were mostly white British, with more females than males. The authors suggested clonal diversity may have been underestimated. Conclusions about previously exposed vaccinees are limited, since just a handful of AZD1222 recipients were seropositive for SARS-CoV-2 at baseline. Nearly half of unique spike-specific TCRs reportedly recognized epitopes outside regions mutated in the B.1.351 and B.1.1.7 variants. Because no day 14 peak-response samples were available, the repertoires could be characterized only after the peak T cell response.

What the time point label conveys for this sample: baseline before first vaccination. Vaccinee samples came from UK trials COV001 and COV002, including a single-blind randomized controlled phase 2/3 trial of AZD1222 (ChAdOx1 nCoV-19) in healthy adults. For TCRbeta chain sequencing, PBMC samples were collected from trial participants at day 0 and at day 28 after the second dose. The germline V gene (reference sequence) gives CDR1 as SEHNR and CDR2 as FQNEAQ. The CDR3 starts with the cysteine, ends with the phenylalanine, and has 15 residues. Only the CDR3 portion is preserved as DNA: 45 bases, with reading frame beginning at the first base. Trimming removed 7 bases from V and 6 bases from J, leaving 18 bases between the germline ends.

The chain is assembled from TRBV7-9 and TRBJ2-2; matching of 6 bases hints at TRBD1 as the D gene. The sequence derives from an adult in good health. Sequencing used peripheral blood, obtained on day 0 of AZD1222 vaccination. The nucleotide sequence is given as TGTGCCAGCACCTTCTTCCAGGGGCACGCCGGGGAGCTGTTTTTT. Translation gives CASTFFQGHAGELFF.